This T cell receptor beta chain originates from a study of early T cells in non-severe SARS-CoV-2 infection (dated by TCRdb to the early 2020s). Regarding the research as a whole: Because TCR sequencing relied on bulk RNA taken from unsorted whole blood, pairing of alpha and beta chains was not possible.

A case-control design nested within a healthcare worker cohort in London, UK, was used, with weekly nasopharyngeal swab PCR tests and blood sampling performed. Between 23 and 31 March 2020, the week of the UK lockdown, healthcare workers were enrolled and then followed up weekly for as long as 16 weeks. In its sample, this clonotype was seen many times. Its antigen remains unidentified. No clone much larger than this one lies a single base away; base qualities are absent. The library was generated by 5' RACE. Sequencing was performed on a NextSeq 500. Unique molecular identifiers were attached to individual cDNA molecules in the TCR library protocol so that sequencing error and PCR bias could be corrected. Both TCR alpha and beta chains were sequenced, and tight co-correlation was observed between alpha and beta sequence abundances in each sample. The paper's data handling went like this. V gene, J gene and CDR3 annotation of TCR sequences was performed with Decombinator V4. Expanded TCRs were defined as changing significantly between any two time points under a Poisson model with p below 0.0001. Abundances of TCRs were expressed as counts per million after normalisation to the total number of TCRs sequenced in each sample. VDJdb, accessed on 1 November 2021, was searched for TCRs annotated for CMV, EBV and SARS-CoV-2, and TCRs annotated for more than one antigen were excluded. In-frame beta chains were kept once TCRdb had trimmed the public reads at Q25 with fastp and called clones with MiXCR. Each CDR3 protein appears once, grouped with its most common genes and DNA. None of the V and J calls come from the authors' own analysis; TCRdb made them. Present in this sample are 65,000 to 75,000 distinct CDR3 sequences, approximately 10% of which were seen just once. The ten largest make up 3% to 4% of the sample.

What the research found in general, with its limitations: VDJdb matching was skewed toward anti-spike CD8 responses, so virus-specific expansions were likely underestimated and private and CD4 specificities were missed.

The source material was whole blood. The source of this sequence is an adult who was a healthcare worker with PCR-confirmed SARS-CoV-2 infection or an uninfected control (not recorded which).

At the DNA level, the sequence is TGTGCCAGCAGCTCCTCGTCAGCCGGACGTGGCATTTATAGCAATCAGCCCCAGCATTTT. Its amino acids are CASSSSSAGRGIYSNQPQHF. The chain joins TRBV7-4 to TRBJ1-5; the D segment cannot be called with confidence. V loses 4 bases, J loses 0 bases, and the germline ends lie 25 bases apart. CDR1 and CDR2, looked up from the germline V gene, are SGHVT and SQSDAQ. The CDR3 goes from the cysteine to the phenylalanine over 20 residues. CDR3 DNA only is kept here, 60 bases in frame from base 1.